This TCR beta chain came from a study of blood T cell repertoires in COVID-19 (dated by TCRdb to 2018 to 2020). About the full investigation: Samples covering the acute and convalescent phases of COVID-19 were provided by collaborators in the United States, Italy and Spain. Sample metadata almost always included a de-identified subject ID, COVID-19 status, age in years and sex. The repertoires were released in a freely available public database meant as a resource for research on the immune response to SARS-CoV-2. Where available, HLA class I and class II types were obtained from metadata supplied by the sample provider rather than from assay-based typing. The prospective study material was composed of cDNA or gDNA derived from T cells, B-cell-depleted T cells, or PBMCs. The samples were drawn from two sources: the first 160 participants of the ongoing ImmuneRACE study, and 1,000 to 1,500 subjects contributed by 6 global collaborators. Deeply sampled blood TCRbeta repertoires from subjects exposed to, actively infected with, or recovered from COVID-19 were included in the dataset. On the study overall, not on this receptor specifically: How much clinical and demographic metadata was included differed by source and by participant, and the metadata was provided uncurated.

TCRbeta CDR3 regions were amplified from genomic DNA by means of the immunoSEQ Assay, a bias-controlled multiplex PCR. As for the original processing: Nucleated cell counts per sample were estimated from amplification of reference gene primers within the assay. Sequence reads were collapsed and filtered to measure the absolute abundance of every unique TCRbeta CDR3 rearrangement. For each sample, productive Simpson clonality was calculated as the square root of Simpson's diversity index over productive rearrangements. This immuneACCESS table, as held by TCRdb, lists in-frame sequences with V and J called but not all clones. Of the missing ones, under half trace to an unresolved V gene in checked studies; the others have no known cause. The DNA was the basis for D and trimming; V, J and clone size are from that table. A total of around 37,000 clones appear in this sample, around 91% of them only once. The ten biggest clones cover about 25% of the sample.

From a lookup of the germline V gene (reference sequence), CDR1 and CDR2 are LGHDT and YNNKEL. Trimming removed 2 bases from V and 11 bases from J, leaving 11 bases between the germline ends. The CDR3 has 12 amino acids, counting the end cysteine and phenylalanine. This entry keeps only the CDR3 DNA: 36 bases, framed from base 1. Concerning this clone: Its antigen target is currently unknown. The record has no base qualities; no much larger clone is one base away.

Whole blood was collected in K2EDTA tubes by collaborating institutions according to the institutions' own protocols. Collaborator samples were shipped for TCRbeta analysis as frozen whole blood, isolated PBMCs, or DNA extracted from either sample type. This TCR came from a man between 60 and 75 years old with active or convalescent COVID-19. The sequenced material came from peripheral blood. In this chain, TRBV3-1 (or the pseudogene TRBV3-2) is recombined with TRBJ2-3; the best D guess is TRBD2, with 5 bases matching. The DNA sequence is given as TGTGCCAGCAGCCAACTCCTAGCAGAGCAGTATTTT. It codes for CASSQLLAEQYF.